One sample yielded the 27 T cell receptor beta chains listed below, sequenced in a study of Graves' ophthalmopathy and Graves' hyperthyroidism. The authors amplified TCR beta CDR3 regions from RNA transcripts. Investigators did first-round RT-PCR with HTBI primers, then second-round multiplex PCR. MiXCR was run by TCRdb on the multiplex PCR reads, yielding one entry per CDR3 protein. The sample records roughly 500,000 distinct CDR3 sequences, 14% being singletons. Sequences were obtained from blood. These receptor sequences come from a woman aged 30 to 39 with Graves' ophthalmopathy.

V gene TRBV3-1 combines with J gene TRBJ2-7; 11 bases agree with TRBD2. The V gene end was trimmed by 3 bases and the J gene end by 11 bases; junction bases not matched to a gene: 9. From germline, CDR1 is LGHDT and CDR2 YNNKEL (reference sequence). The CDR3 has 14 amino acids. The CDR3 coding sequence is TGTGCCAGCAGCCACACACCCGGGACTAGCGGAGAGTACTTC. The encoded protein is CASSHTPGTSGEYF.

This clonotype was picked up many times. The chain uses TRBV20-1 and TRBJ2-5, with TRBD2 matching 9 bases. V gave up 7 bases and J gave up 2 bases; unmatched junction bases: 11. Germline CDR1 reads DFQATT; CDR2 reads SNEGSKA (reference sequence). This CDR3 spans 15 amino acids. For the CDR3, the DNA is TGCAGTGGCGCGGGAGGGCCCCAGGAGCAAGAGACCCAGTACTTC. As protein: CSGAGGPQEQETQYF.

This clonotype was recorded at least ten times. The V call is TRBV30, the J call TRBJ1-1; possibly TRBD1 for D (6 bases). Trimming removed 4 bases from V and 6 bases from J, with 15 bases in between. This CDR3 contains 13 residues. Per germline, CDR1 GTSNPN and CDR2 SVGIG (reference sequence). The CDR3 DNA reads as TGTGCCTGGATGGGCAGGGGAATCTCTGAAGCTTTCTTT. This sequence encodes CAWMGRGISEAFF.

This clonotype came up many times. The chain combines TRBV30 with TRBJ2-7; maybe TRBD1 (6 bases). Germline CDR1 is GTSNPN and CDR2 is SVGIG (reference sequence). Trimming shortened V by 1 base and J by 6 bases, and 16 bases separated the two germline ends. The CDR3 is made up of 14 amino acids. The CDR3 DNA reads TGTGCCTGGAGTGCGACCAGGGGTTGGGGCGAGCAGTACTTC. It encodes CAWSATRGWGEQYF.

This clonotype was picked up many times. Being one base from a much bigger clone, this may be a read error. This sequence joins TRBV6-2 or TRBV6-3 and TRBJ2-5, with 8 bases that match TRBD2. Germline assignment: CDR1 MNHEY and CDR2 SVGEGT. The CDR3 is 15 amino acids. CDR3 in amino acids: CASSLLAGPQETKYF. CDR3 nucleotide sequence: TGTGCCAGCAGTTTATTAGCGGGGCCGCAAGAGACCAAGTACTTC.

The chain uses TRBV24-1 and TRBJ1-2, with D uncertain. The germline gives CDR1 KGHDR, CDR2 SFDVKD. The CDR3 totals 14 residues. Trimming removed 3 bases at V and 4 bases at J, with 11 bases between. CDR3 loop: CATSDGDTSYGYTF. CDR3 in DNA: TGTGCCACCAGTGATGGTGACACTAGCTATGGCTACACCTTC.

This clonotype has at least ten counts. The gene calls are TRBV27 and TRBJ2-3; no clear D. Trimming took 5 bases from V and 2 from J, leaving 11 bases between them. The CDR3 is 14 amino acids. Germline V lookup: CDR1 MNHEY, CDR2 SMNVEV (reference sequence). The CDR3 spells CASSPPTDTDTQYF. Written as DNA, the CDR3 is TGTGCCAGCAGTCCTCCAACGGACACAGATACGCAGTATTTT.

Ten or more counts support this clonotype. The rearrangement links TRBV2 to TRBJ2-2; unclear D gene. With 4 bases removed from V and 3 bases from J, the gap between germline ends came to 9 bases. The CDR3 totals 14 residues. The germline V gene encodes CDR1 SNHLY and CDR2 FYNNEI. DNA for the CDR3: TGTGCCAGCAGTGTTTACGGCTACACCGGGGAGCTGTTTTTT. Amino acids: CASSVYGYTGELFF.

This clonotype has at least ten counts. The chain recombines TRBV10-3 with TRBJ1-6; maybe TRBD1 (5 bases). The CDR3 has 14 residues. Germline CDR1 ENHRY, CDR2 SYGVKD. V was pared by 3 bases and J by 7 bases, with 10 bases between. The CDR3 sequence is CAISETGWNSPLHF. In DNA form, the CDR3 reads TGTGCCATCAGTGAAACAGGCTGGAATTCACCCCTCCACTTT.

The chain has TRBV6-1 and TRBJ2-7; the D gene is possibly TRBD2 (6 bases). Between the trimmed V and J ends, which lost 7 bases and 2 bases, there was a span of 9 bases. The CDR3 spans 12 residues. The germline V gene encodes CDR1 MNHNS and CDR2 SASEGT. The CDR3 DNA reads TGTGCCAGCACCGGGGGAGCCTACGAGCAGTACTTC. It yields the protein CASTGGAYEQYF.

The sample holds a few counts of this clonotype. The V and J genes are TRBV5-1 and TRBJ1-2; 7 nucleotides match TRBD1. J lost 4 bases, V lost 0 bases, and 6 bases had no gene match. CDR3 length equals 15 residues. Germline V CDR1 and CDR2: SGHRS, YFSETQ. CDR3: CASSLEPGGSYGYTF. The CDR3 DNA follows: TGCGCCAGCAGCTTGGAGCCAGGGGGATCCTATGGCTACACCTTC. The full variable domain, its missing parts supplied by reference TRBV5-1 and TRBJ1-2, is KAGVTQTPRYLIKTRGQQVTLSCSPISGHRSVSWYQQTPGQGLQFLFEYFSETQRNKGNFPGRFSGRQFSNSRSEMNVSTLELGDSALYLCASSLEPGGSYGYTFGSGTRLTVV.

The table lists this clonotype with many counts. This chain links TRBV7-9 with TRBJ1-1; D perhaps matches TRBD1 (6 bases). Between the trimmed V and J ends, which lost 3 bases and 6 bases, there was a span of 14 bases. Germline V gene lookup returns CDR1 SEHNR and CDR2 FQNEAQ (reference sequence). There are 14 residues in the CDR3. CDR3 bases: TGTGCCAGCAGCTTTGGGGGCGTGATGCCTGAAGCTTTCTTT. As protein: CASSFGGVMPEAFF.

A few counts support this clonotype. The J gene is TRBJ2-2, the V gene TRBV11-3; TRBD2 might be the D (5 bases). The ends were cut back, 5 bases at V and 4 bases at J, with 11 bases in the middle. CDR3 size: 14 residues. Germline lookup yields CDR1 SGHNT and CDR2 YENEEA. In nucleotides, the CDR3 is TGTGCCAGCAGCCCGGGGTCGATCACCGGGGAGCTGTTTTTT. Its translation: CASSPGSITGELFF.

This clonotype was counted ten times or more. The chain carries TRBV6-1 and TRBJ1-2; the match to TRBD1 covers 10 bases. CDR1 is MNHNS, CDR2 SASEGT, per germline. This CDR3 spans 14 amino acids. Losses at the gene ends were 6 bases for V and 8 bases for J; bases not matched to a gene: 9. CDR3 sequence: CASRTRDRGQGYTF. The DNA for the CDR3 is TGTGCCAGCAGAACCCGGGACAGGGGACAAGGCTACACCTTC.

In this sample, this clonotype turned up many times. The chain employs TRBV20-1 and TRBJ2-7, with TRBD2 matching over 12 bases. V gave up 5 bases and J gave up 7 bases; unmatched junction bases: 21. Germline values: CDR1 DFQATT, CDR2 SNEGSKA (reference sequence). This CDR3 region has 18 residues. CDR3 sequence reads: CSALDRVQTSGRSLEQYF. CDR3 DNA: TGCAGTGCTCTAGACAGGGTTCAAACTAGCGGGAGGTCGCTTGAGCAGTACTTC.

There are many counts of this clonotype. The chain combines TRBV27 with TRBJ1-5; D is unresolved. Trimming shortened V by 5 bases and J by 0 bases, and 8 bases separated the two germline ends. The CDR3 extends over 14 amino acids. CDR1 MNHEY and CDR2 SMNVEV come from the germline V gene (reference sequence). This CDR3 is CASSRGYSNQPQHF. The CDR3 DNA reads as TGTGCCAGCAGTCGGGGATATAGCAATCAGCCCCAGCATTTT.

This clonotype was counted between two and nine times. Given a much more abundant clone one base away, this may be a read error. This chain uses TRBV12-3 or TRBV12-4 with TRBJ1-1; no definite D call. This CDR3 spans 15 amino acids. CDR3 in DNA: TGTTCCAGCAGTTTGAAGCAGGCCGGTGGCACTGAAGCTTTCTTT. Translated, it gives CSSSLKQAGGTEAFF.

The table lists this clonotype with a few counts. The rearrangement uses TRBV19 and TRBJ2-4, with 12 bases matching TRBD1. This CDR3 comprises 17 residues. The J segment lost 4 bases and the V segment lost 5 bases, leaving 9 bases of the junction unmatched. Germline V gives CDR1 LNHDA, CDR2 SQIVND (reference sequence). The CDR3 coding sequence is TGTGCCAGTAGTTTGCGACCGGGACAGGGGGCGAAAAACATTCAGTACTTC. It translates to CASSLRPGQGAKNIQYF.

This clonotype was picked up many times. The CDR3 sequence: CASRPSQDYGYTF. The DNA of the CDR3 is TGCGCCAGCAGGCCATCCCAGGACTATGGCTACACCTTC. The rearrangement links TRBV5-1 to TRBJ1-2; D ambiguous. In germline, CDR1 is SGHRS, CDR2 YFSETQ. This CDR3 region has 13 residues. Trimming left V 5 bases short and J 3 bases short, with 11 bases between.

This clonotype was picked up one time. V usage is TRBV20-1 and J usage is TRBJ2-5, with 9 bases lining up with TRBD1. V lost 8 bases and J lost 4; bases outside the gene matches: 8. The CDR3 is made up of 13 amino acids. Germline assignment: CDR1 DFQATT and CDR2 SNEGSKA (reference sequence). CDR3 sequence: CSNADRGGETQYF. The CDR3 DNA reads TGCAGTAACGCGGACAGGGGAGGAGAGACCCAGTACTTC.

The sample holds many counts of this clonotype. The chain's CDR3 is CASSPNGLAKNIQYF. The CDR3 DNA sequence: TGTGCCAGCAGCCCTAACGGACTAGCCAAAAACATTCAGTACTTC. The chain couples TRBV7-3 to TRBJ2-4, with TRBD2 as a possible D gene (5 bases). V shed 5 bases and J shed 0 bases, with 11 bases lying between them. Germline V lookup: CDR1 SGHTA, CDR2 FQGTGA. The CDR3 spans 15 residues.

Ten or more counts support this clonotype. The rearrangement links TRBV12-3 or TRBV12-4 to TRBJ1-2; D unresolved. Trimming stripped 0 bases from V and 4 bases from J, with 18 bases between. The length of the CDR3 is 17 residues. As DNA, the CDR3 is TGTGCCAGCAGTTTAGCAAGAATGGGAGGCAGCTTCTATGGCTACACCTTC. This sequence encodes CASSLARMGGSFYGYTF.

In its sample, this clonotype was seen many times. The V call is TRBV4-2, the J call TRBJ1-3, with D perhaps TRBD1 (5 bases). Germline V lookup: CDR1 LGHNA, CDR2 YNFKEQ. The CDR3 is made up of 15 amino acids. V was trimmed by 1 base and J by 0 bases, leaving 7 bases between them. The CDR3 loop reads CASSQGTGSGNTIYF. CDR3 in DNA: TGTGCCAGCAGCCAAGGAACAGGCTCTGGAAACACCATATATTTT.

This clonotype was counted many times. The V call is TRBV20-1, the J call TRBJ1-6; perhaps TRBD1 as D (5 bases). There are 17 residues in the CDR3. Trimming took off 0 bases at V and 8 bases at J, with 20 bases between the two ends. Per the germline V gene, CDR1 is DFQATT and CDR2 is SNEGSKA (reference sequence). The CDR3 DNA reads as TGCAGTGCTAGAGATCTTATCGAGCGCGGGGGGTATTCACCCCTCCACTTT. This encodes CSARDLIERGGYSPLHF.

This clonotype was picked up many times. Written as DNA, the CDR3 is TGCAGTGCCGCCCGAGTGTTAAACTCTGGAAACACCATATATTTT. Translation gives CSAARVLNSGNTIYF. The chain joins TRBV20-1 to TRBJ1-3; D unresolved. CDR3 size: 15 residues. The germline V gene has CDR1 DFQATT and CDR2 SNEGSKA (reference sequence). V lost 6 bases and J lost 0, with 15 bases in between.

This clonotype appeared many times. The rearrangement links TRBV4-2 to TRBJ2-7; 9 bases line up with TRBD2. V lost 1 base to trimming and J lost 7 bases; unmatched junction nucleotides: 5. CDR1 LGHNA and CDR2 YNFKEQ come from the germline V gene. CDR3 size: 14 residues. CDR3 coding DNA: TGTGCCAGCAGCCAAGTGGCGGGGGGGCGTGAGCAGTACTTC. The encoded protein is CASSQVAGGREQYF.

The genes are TRBV7-3 and TRBJ2-7, with a possible D match to TRBD2 (7 bases). This CDR3 has 14 amino acids. V lost 2 bases, J lost 4 bases, and 12 bases lay in between. The V gene's germline CDR1 is SGHTA and CDR2 FQGTGA. The CDR3 is CASSLGGAGYEQYF. CDR3 nucleotide sequence: TGTGCCAGCAGCTTAGGGGGGGCCGGATACGAGCAGTACTTC.